Below are 4 T cell receptor beta chains sequenced from a single sample in a study of blood T cells in healthy people across ages. The use of a sample-barcoded 5' primer and a J-beta primer mix characterized a second PCR of roughly 6 to 11 cycles. TCRdb re-called the 5' RACE reads through MiXCR, storing one row per CDR3 protein. The data show approximately 2,000,000 distinct CDR3 sequences, about two fifths seen once. The sequencing sample was made of blood. These receptors all come from a human donor in good health.

This clonotype was seen more than once but under ten times. The chain links TRBV20-1 to TRBJ2-1; D possibly matches TRBD1 or TRBD2 (6 bases each). There are 15 residues in the CDR3. Looked up from germline, CDR1 is DFQATT and CDR2 is SNEGSKA (reference sequence). Deletions cut 5 bases from V and 0 bases from J, with 14 bases between. This chain's CDR3 is CSAAPGASSYNEQFF. For the CDR3, the DNA is TGCAGTGCTGCTCCGGGGGCTAGCTCCTACAATGAGCAGTTCTTC.

The genes are TRBV7-3 and TRBJ2-1; 12 bases are shared with TRBD2. Germline lookup yields CDR1 SGHTA and CDR2 FQGTGA. The junction had 7 bases not matched to a gene; V was cut back by 1 base and J by 3 bases. This CDR3 region has 18 residues. The CDR3 loop reads CASSLNPSGGASYNEQFF. DNA of the CDR3: TGTGCCAGCAGCTTAAACCCTAGCGGGGGGGCGAGCTACAATGAGCAGTTCTTC. The entire variable domain, with the rest obtained from reference TRBV7-3 and TRBJ2-1, is as follows: GAGVSQTPSNKVTEKGKYVELRCDPISGHTALYWYRQSLGQGPEFLIYFQGTGAADDSGLPNDRFFAVRPEGSVSTLKIQRTERGDSAVYLCASSLNPSGGASYNEQFFGPGTRLTVL.

The chain has TRBV10-3 and TRBJ2-3; 9 bases are shared with TRBD2. Germline CDR1 is ENHRY and CDR2 is SYGVKD. The CDR3 contains 20 residues. V shed 2 bases and J 0 bases; nucleotides not matched to a gene: 15. CDR3 loop: CAISEPSRSRGGQSTDTQYF. As DNA, the CDR3 is TGTGCCATCAGTGAGCCGAGTCGGTCGCGGGGGGGCCAAAGCACAGATACGCAGTATTTT.

This clonotype turned up a few times. The V and J genes are TRBV13 and TRBJ2-5, with D perhaps TRBD1 or TRBD2 (5 bases each). Germline CDR1 PRHDT, CDR2 FYEKMQ (reference sequence). V was clipped by 0 bases and J by 5 bases, with 10 bases between them. The CDR3 totals 14 residues. CDR3 sequence: CASSLGTEGETQYF. CDR3 DNA sequence: TGTGCCAGCAGCTTAGGAACTGAGGGGGAGACCCAGTACTTC. Full variable domain (missing parts from reference TRBV13 and TRBJ2-5): AAGVIQSPRHLIKEKRETATLKCYPIPRHDTVYWYQQGPGQDPQFLISFYEKMQSDKGSIPDRFSAQQFSDYHSELNMSSLELGDSALYFCASSLGTEGETQYFGPGTRLLVL.